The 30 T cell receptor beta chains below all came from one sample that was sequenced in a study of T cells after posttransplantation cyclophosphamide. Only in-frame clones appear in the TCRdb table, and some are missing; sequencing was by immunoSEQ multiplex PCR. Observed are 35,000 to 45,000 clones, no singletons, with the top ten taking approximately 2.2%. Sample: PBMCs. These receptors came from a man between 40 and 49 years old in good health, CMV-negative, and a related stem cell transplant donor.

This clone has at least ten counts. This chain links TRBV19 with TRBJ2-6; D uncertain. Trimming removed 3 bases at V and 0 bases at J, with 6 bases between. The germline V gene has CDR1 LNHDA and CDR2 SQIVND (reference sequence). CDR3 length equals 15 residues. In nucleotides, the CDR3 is TGTGCCAGTAGTATTTCGGTCTCTGGGGCCAACGTCCTGACTTTC. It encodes CASSISVSGANVLTF.

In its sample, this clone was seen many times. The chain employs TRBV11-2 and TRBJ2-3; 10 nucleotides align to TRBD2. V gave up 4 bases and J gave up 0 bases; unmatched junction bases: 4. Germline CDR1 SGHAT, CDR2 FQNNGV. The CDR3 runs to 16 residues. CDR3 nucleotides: TGTGCCAGCAGCTCCCTTAGCGGGGGGAGCACAGATACGCAGTATTTT. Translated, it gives CASSSLSGGSTDTQYF.

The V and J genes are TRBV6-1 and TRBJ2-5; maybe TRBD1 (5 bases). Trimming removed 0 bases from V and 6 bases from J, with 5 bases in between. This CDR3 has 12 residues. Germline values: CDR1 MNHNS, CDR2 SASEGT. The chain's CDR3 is CASSEAGQTQYF. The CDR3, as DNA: TGTGCCAGCAGTGAAGCGGGGCAGACCCAGTACTTC.

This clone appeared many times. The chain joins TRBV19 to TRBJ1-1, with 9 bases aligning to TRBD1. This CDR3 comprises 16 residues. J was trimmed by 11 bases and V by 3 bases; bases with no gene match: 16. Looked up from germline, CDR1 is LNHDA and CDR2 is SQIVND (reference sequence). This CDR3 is CASSINTGQGNAEAFF. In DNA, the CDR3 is TGTGCCAGTAGTATTAACACCGGACAGGGGAATGCGGAGGCTTTCTTT. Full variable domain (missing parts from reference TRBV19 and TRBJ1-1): DGGITQSPKYLFRKEGQNVTLSCEQNLNHDAMYWYRQDPGQGLRLIYYSQIVNDFQKGDIAEGYSVSREKKESFPLTVTSAQKNPTAFYLCASSINTGQGNAEAFFGQGTRLTVV.

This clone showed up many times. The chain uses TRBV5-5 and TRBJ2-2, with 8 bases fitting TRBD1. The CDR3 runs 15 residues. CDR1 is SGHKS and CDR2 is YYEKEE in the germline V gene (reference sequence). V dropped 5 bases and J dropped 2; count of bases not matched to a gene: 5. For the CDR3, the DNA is TGTGCCAGCAGATCGACAGGGGACAACACCGGGGAGCTGTTTTTT. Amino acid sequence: CASRSTGDNTGELFF. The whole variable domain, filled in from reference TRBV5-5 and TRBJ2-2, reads DAGVTQSPTHLIKTRGQQVTLRCSPISGHKSVSWYQQVLGQGPQFIFQYYEKEERGRGNFPDRFSARQFPNYSSELNVNALLLGDSALYLCASRSTGDNTGELFFGEGSRLTVL.

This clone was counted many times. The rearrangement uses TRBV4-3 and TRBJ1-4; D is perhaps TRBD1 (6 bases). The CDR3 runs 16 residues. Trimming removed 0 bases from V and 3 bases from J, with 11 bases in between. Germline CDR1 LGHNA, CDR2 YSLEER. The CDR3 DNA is TGCGCCAGCAGCCAAGATCAACAGGGCGCTAATGAAAAACTGTTTTTT. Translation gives CASSQDQQGANEKLFF.

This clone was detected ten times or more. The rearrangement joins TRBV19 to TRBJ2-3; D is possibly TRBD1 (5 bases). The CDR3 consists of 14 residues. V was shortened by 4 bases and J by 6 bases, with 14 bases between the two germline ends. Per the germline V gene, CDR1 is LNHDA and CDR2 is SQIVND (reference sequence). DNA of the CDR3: TGTGCCAGTAGTAAAGACCAGGGCGTGGATACGCAGTATTTT. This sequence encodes CASSKDQGVDTQYF.

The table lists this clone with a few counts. The CDR3 bases are TGTGCCAGCAGCCCAAAGACAGGGGTCAATTCACCCCTCCACTTT. Its translation is CASSPKTGVNSPLHF. V and J are TRBV5-6 and TRBJ1-6; 8 bases map to TRBD1. The CDR3 contains 15 residues. Trimming removed 4 bases from V and 7 bases from J; junction bases left unmatched: 7. From germline, CDR1 is SGHDT and CDR2 YYEEEE.

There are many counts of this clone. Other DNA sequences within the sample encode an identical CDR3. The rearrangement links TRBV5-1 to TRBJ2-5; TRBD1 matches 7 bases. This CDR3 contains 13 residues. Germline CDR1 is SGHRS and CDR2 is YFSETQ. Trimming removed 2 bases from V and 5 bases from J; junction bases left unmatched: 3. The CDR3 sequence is CASSLQGTETQYF. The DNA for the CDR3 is TGCGCCAGCAGCTTACAGGGGACGGAGACCCAGTACTTC.

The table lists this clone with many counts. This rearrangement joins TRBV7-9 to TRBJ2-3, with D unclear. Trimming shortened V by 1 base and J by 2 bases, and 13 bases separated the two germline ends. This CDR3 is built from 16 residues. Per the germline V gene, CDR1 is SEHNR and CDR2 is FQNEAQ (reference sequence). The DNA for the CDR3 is TGTGCCAGCAGCTTAGGGGCACTCCCCACCACAGATACGCAGTATTTT. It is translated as CASSLGALPTTDTQYF.

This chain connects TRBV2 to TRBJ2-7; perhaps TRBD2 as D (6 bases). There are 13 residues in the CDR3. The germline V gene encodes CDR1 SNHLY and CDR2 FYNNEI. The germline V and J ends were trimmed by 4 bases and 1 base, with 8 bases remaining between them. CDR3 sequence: CASSGDFSYEQYV. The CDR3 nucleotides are TGTGCCAGCAGTGGGGACTTTTCCTACGAGCAGTACGTC.

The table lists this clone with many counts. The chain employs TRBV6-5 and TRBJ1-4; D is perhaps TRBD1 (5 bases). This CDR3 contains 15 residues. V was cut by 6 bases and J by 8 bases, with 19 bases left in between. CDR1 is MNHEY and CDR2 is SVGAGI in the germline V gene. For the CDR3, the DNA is TGTGCCAGCAGCAAGGAATTGGGGGGAATGGAAAAACTGTTTTTT. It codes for CASSKELGGMEKLFF.

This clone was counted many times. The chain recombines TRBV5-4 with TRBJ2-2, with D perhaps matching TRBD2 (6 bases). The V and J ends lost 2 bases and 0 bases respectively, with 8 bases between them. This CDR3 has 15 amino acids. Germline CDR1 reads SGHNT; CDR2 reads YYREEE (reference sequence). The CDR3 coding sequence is TGTGCCAGCAGCTTAGGCGGGGCGAACACCGGGGAGCTGTTTTTT. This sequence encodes CASSLGGANTGELFF.

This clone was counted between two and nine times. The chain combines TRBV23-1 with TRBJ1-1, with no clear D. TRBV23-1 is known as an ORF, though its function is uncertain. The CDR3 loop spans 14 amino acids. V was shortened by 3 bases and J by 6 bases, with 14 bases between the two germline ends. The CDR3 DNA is TGCGCCAGCAGTCAGCCGGTGGGCCGATCTGAAGCTTTCTTT. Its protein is CASSQPVGRSEAFF.

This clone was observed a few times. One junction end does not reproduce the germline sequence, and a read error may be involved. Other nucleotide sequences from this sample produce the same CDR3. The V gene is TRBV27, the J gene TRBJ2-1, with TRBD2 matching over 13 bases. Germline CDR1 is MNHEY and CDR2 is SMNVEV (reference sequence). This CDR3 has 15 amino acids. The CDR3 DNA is TGCGCCAGCAGTCTGGGACTAGCGGGAACAAATGAGCAGTTCTTC. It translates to CASSLGLAGTNEQFF.

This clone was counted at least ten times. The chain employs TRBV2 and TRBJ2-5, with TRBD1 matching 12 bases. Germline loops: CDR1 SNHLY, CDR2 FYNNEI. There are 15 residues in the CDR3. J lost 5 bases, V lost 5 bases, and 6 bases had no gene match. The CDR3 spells CASSRDRGRRETQYF. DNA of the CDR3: TGTGCCAGCAGTCGGGACAGGGGGCGCAGGGAGACCCAGTACTTC.

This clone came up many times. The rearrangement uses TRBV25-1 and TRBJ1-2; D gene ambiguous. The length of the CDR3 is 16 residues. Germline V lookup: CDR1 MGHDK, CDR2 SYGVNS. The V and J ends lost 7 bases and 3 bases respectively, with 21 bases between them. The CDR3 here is CASTPPGGEFDYGYTF. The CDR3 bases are TGTGCCAGCACACCCCCGGGAGGCGAGTTTGACTATGGCTACACCTTC.

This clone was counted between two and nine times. The CDR3 is CASSPVSPNQPQHF. DNA for the CDR3: TGTGCCAGCAGCCCGGTTTCCCCCAATCAGCCCCAGCATTTT. V gene TRBV7-8 combines with J gene TRBJ1-5, with D hard to call. From germline, CDR1 is SGHVS and CDR2 FQNEAQ. This CDR3 region has 14 residues. The V gene lost 5 bases and the J gene lost 3 bases, with 11 bases spanning the gap.

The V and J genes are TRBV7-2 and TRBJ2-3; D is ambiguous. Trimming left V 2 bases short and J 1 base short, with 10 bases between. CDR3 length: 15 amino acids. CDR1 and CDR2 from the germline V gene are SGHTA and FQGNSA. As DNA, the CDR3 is TGTGCCAGCAGCTTAAGCATCGCCCGCACAGATACGCAGTATTTT. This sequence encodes CASSLSIARTDTQYF.

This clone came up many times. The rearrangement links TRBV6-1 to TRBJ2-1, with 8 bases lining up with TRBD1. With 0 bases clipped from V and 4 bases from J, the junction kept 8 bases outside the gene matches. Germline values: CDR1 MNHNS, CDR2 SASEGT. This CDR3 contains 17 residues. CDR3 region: CASSEATRGLAYNEQFF. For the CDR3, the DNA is TGTGCCAGCAGTGAAGCGACCAGGGGGCTGGCGTACAATGAGCAGTTCTTC.

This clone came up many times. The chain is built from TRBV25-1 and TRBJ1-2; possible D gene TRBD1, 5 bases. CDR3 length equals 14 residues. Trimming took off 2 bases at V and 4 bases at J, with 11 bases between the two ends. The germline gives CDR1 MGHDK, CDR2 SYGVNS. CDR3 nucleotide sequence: TGTGCCAGCAGTGAAACAGGCCAGGGCTATGGCTACACCTTC. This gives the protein CASSETGQGYGYTF.

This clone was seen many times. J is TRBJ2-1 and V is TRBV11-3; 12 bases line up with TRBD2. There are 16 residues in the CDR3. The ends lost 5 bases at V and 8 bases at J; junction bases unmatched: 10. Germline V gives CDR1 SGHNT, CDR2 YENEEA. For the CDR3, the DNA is TGTGCCAGCAGCCCCCCTTCTAGCGGGAGGGACCATGAGCAGTTCTTC. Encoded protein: CASSPPSSGRDHEQFF. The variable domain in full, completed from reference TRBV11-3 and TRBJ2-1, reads EAGVVQSPRYKIIEKKQPVAFWCNPISGHNTLYWYLQNLGQGPELLIRYENEEAVDDSQLPKDRFSAERLKGVDSTLKIQPAELGDSAVYLCASSPPSSGRDHEQFFGPGTRLTVL.

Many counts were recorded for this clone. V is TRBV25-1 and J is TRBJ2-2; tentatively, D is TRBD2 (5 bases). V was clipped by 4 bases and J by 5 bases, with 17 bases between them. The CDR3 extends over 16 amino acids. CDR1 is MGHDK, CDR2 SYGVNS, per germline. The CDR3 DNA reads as TGTGCCAGCAGTGTAACCTCAACGGGGTGGACCGGGGAGCTGTTTTTT. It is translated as CASSVTSTGWTGELFF. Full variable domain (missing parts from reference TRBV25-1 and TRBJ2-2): EADIYQTPRYLVIGTGKKITLECSQTMGHDKMYWYQQDPGMELHLIHYSYGVNSTEKGDLSSESTVSRIRTEHFPLTLESARPSHTSQYLCASSVTSTGWTGELFFGEGSRLTVL.

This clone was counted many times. The CDR3 DNA sequence: TGTGCCAGTAGTATTCCCTCTTCCGGGACTAGCGGGAGGGCAGGAGAGACCCAGTACTTC. It specifies CASSIPSSGTSGRAGETQYF. The chain joins TRBV19 to TRBJ2-5, with TRBD2 identical over 16 bases. The V gene's germline CDR1 is LNHDA and CDR2 SQIVND (reference sequence). The J segment lost 4 bases and the V segment lost 3 bases, leaving 14 bases of the junction unmatched. This CDR3 region has 20 residues. Looking up the rest from reference TRBV19 and TRBJ2-5 gives the full variable domain: DGGITQSPKYLFRKEGQNVTLSCEQNLNHDAMYWYRQDPGQGLRLIYYSQIVNDFQKGDIAEGYSVSREKKESFPLTVTSAQKNPTAFYLCASSIPSSGTSGRAGETQYFGPGTRLLVL.

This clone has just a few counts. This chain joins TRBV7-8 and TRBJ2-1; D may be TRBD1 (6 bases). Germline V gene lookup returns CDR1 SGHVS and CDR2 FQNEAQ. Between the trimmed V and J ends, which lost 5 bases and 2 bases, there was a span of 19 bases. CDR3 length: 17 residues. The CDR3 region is CASSTYTSSGAYNEQFF. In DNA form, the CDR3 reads TGTGCCAGCAGCACGTATACTTCTTCAGGGGCCTACAATGAGCAGTTCTTC.

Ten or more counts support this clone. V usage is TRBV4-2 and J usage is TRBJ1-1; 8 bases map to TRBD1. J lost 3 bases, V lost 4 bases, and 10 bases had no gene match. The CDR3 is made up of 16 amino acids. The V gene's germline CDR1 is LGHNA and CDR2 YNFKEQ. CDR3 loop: CASSPRVQGADTEAFF. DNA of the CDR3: TGTGCCAGCAGCCCGAGGGTGCAGGGGGCGGACACTGAAGCTTTCTTT.

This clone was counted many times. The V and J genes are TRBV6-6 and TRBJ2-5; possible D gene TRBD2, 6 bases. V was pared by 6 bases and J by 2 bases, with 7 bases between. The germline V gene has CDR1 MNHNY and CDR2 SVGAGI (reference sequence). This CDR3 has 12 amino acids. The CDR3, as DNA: TGTGCCAGCAGAGGAGGGCAAGAGACCCAGTACTTC. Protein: CASRGGQETQYF.

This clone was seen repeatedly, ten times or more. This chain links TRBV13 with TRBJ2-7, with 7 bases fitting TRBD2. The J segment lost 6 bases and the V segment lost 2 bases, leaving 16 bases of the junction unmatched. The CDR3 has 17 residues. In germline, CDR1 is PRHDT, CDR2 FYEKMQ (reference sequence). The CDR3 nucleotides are TGTGCCAGCAGCTTACGGGGGGAACCCTTCGGGACGCCCGAGCAGTACTTC. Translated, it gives CASSLRGEPFGTPEQYF.

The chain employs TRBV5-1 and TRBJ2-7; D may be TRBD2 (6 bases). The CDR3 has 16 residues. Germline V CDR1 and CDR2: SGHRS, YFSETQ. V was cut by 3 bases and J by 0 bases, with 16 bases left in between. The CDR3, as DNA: TGCGCCAGCAGCTCCTCTCGCGGGGCAAGCTCCTACGAGCAGTACTTC. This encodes CASSSSRGASSYEQYF.

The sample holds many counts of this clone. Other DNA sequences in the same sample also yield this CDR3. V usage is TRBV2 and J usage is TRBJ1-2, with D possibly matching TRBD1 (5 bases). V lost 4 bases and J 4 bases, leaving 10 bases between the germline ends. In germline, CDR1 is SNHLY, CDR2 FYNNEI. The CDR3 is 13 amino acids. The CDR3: CASSADRVYGYTF. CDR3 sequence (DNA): TGTGCCAGCAGTGCCGACAGAGTCTATGGCTACACCTTC.